Presented here are 2 T cell receptor beta chains from one specimen sequenced in a study of T cell repertoires in cytomegalovirus infection. MiXCR, applied by TCRdb to the reads, yields one record per CDR3 protein. The sample has 250,000 or so distinct CDR3 sequences, 12% seen once. The sample consisted of PBMCs. These receptors originate from a human donor in good health (CMV status not recorded). Some clones in this sample may be carry-over from other donors' samples.

This clonotype was seen at least ten times. The chain is built from TRBV2 and TRBJ1-1, with 10 bases aligning to TRBD1. The CDR3 extends over 14 amino acids. Germline assignment: CDR1 SNHLY and CDR2 FYNNEI. Trimming at V came to 7 bases and at J to 3 bases, leaving 5 bases not matched to a gene. The CDR3 loop is CASTRQGADTEAFF. The DNA of the CDR3 is TGTGCCAGCACTCGACAGGGGGCGGACACTGAAGCTTTCTTT.

This chain joins TRBV19 and TRBJ2-1; 12 nucleotides align to TRBD2. The CDR3 length is 16 residues. Losses at the gene ends were 6 bases for V and 4 bases for J; bases not matched to a gene: 7. Looked up from germline, CDR1 is LNHDA and CDR2 is SQIVND (reference sequence). The chain's CDR3 is CASSRTSGTLYNEQFF. DNA for the CDR3: TGTGCCAGTAGCCGGACTAGCGGGACCCTTTACAATGAGCAGTTCTTC.